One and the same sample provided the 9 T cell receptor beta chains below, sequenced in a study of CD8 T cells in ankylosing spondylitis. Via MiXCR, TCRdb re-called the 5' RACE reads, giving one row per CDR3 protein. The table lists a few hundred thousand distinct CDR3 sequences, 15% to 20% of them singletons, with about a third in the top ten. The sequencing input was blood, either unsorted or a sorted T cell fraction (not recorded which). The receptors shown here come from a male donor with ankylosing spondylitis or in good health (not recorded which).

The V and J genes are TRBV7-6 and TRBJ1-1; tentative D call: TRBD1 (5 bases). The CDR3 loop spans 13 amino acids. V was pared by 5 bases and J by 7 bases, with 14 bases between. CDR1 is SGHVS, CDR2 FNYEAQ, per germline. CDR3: CASSPIGAGEAFF. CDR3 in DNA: TGTGCCAGCAGCCCAATTGGGGCAGGTGAAGCTTTCTTT.

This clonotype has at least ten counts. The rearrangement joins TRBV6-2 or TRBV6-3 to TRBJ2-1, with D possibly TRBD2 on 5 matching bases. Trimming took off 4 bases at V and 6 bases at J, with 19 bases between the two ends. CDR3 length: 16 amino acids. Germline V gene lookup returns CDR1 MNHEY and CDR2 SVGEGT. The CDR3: CASSSLLVTMFNEQFF. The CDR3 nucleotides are TGTGCCAGCAGTTCCCTACTAGTAACTATGTTCAATGAGCAGTTCTTC.

This CDR3 reads CASSFGRDQPQHF. CDR3 nucleotides: TGTGCCAGCAGTTTTGGGAGAGATCAGCCCCAGCATTTT. The chain carries TRBV12-3 or TRBV12-4 and TRBJ1-5; D not certain. The germline V and J ends were trimmed by 3 bases and 5 bases, with 8 bases remaining between them. This CDR3 has 13 residues.

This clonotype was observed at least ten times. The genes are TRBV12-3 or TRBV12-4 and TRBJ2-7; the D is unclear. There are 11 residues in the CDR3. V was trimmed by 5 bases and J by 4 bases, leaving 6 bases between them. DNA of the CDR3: TGTGCCAGCAGTCCCCATTACGAGCAGTACTTC. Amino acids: CASSPHYEQYF.

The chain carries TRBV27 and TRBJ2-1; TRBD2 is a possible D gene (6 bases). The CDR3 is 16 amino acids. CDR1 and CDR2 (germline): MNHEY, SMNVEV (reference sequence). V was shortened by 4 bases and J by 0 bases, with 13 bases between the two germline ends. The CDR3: CASSSTSGHSYNEQFF. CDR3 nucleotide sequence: TGTGCCAGCAGTTCCACGAGCGGGCACTCCTACAATGAGCAGTTCTTC.

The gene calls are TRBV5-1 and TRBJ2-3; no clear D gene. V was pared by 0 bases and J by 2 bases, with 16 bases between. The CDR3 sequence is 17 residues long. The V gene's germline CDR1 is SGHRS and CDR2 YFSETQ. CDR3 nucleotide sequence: TGCGCCAGCAGCTTGGTGGTGGGAACACCTTTCACAGATACGCAGTATTTT. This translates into CASSLVVGTPFTDTQYF.

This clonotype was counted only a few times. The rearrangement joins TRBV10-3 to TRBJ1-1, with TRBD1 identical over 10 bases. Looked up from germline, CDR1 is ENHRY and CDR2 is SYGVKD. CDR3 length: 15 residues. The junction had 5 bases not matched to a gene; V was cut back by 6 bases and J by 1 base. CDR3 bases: TGTGCCATCAGAGAGACAGGGGGCGAGAACACTGAAGCTTTCTTT. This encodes CAIRETGGENTEAFF.

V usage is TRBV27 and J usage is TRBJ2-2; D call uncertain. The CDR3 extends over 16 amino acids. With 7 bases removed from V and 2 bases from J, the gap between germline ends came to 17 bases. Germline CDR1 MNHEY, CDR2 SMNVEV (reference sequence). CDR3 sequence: CASTDLAQLNTGELFF. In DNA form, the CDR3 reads TGTGCCAGCACCGATTTGGCCCAACTCAACACCGGGGAGCTGTTTTTT.

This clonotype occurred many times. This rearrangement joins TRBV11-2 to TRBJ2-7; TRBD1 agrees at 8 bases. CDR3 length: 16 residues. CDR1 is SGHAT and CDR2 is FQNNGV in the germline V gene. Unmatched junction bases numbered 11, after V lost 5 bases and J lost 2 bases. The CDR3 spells CASSQEPGQEPYEQYF. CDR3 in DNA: TGTGCCAGCAGCCAGGAGCCGGGACAGGAGCCCTACGAGCAGTACTTC.